These 16 T cell receptor beta chains share one sample of origin, sequenced in a study of OX40 agonist ivuxolimab in advanced cancers. The assay was immunoSEQ multiplex PCR, and TCRdb's table has in-frame clones only and misses some. Among about 81,000 clones listed, around 89% were seen once. The sequences come from CD4+ or CD8+ T cells sorted from blood, collected in a trial of the OX40 agonist ivuxolimab. These receptors all come from an adult with an advanced solid tumor such as melanoma, head and neck, liver or kidney cancer.

The J gene is TRBJ2-5, the V gene TRBV27; D is perhaps TRBD1 (5 bases). This CDR3 has 18 residues. V was trimmed by 5 bases and J by 5 bases, leaving 27 bases between them. CDR1 is MNHEY, CDR2 SMNVEV, per germline (reference sequence). The DNA of the CDR3 is TGTGCCAGCAGTCTCTCTTACAGGCCAGCACGGGTCCGGGAGACCCAGTACTTC. It encodes CASSLSYRPARVRETQYF.

This clone was observed once. The V gene is TRBV19, the J gene TRBJ1-1, with D maybe TRBD1 (6 bases). Per the germline V gene, CDR1 is LNHDA and CDR2 is SQIVND (reference sequence). The CDR3 totals 15 residues. Trimming removed 2 bases at V and 3 bases at J, with 13 bases between. The CDR3 region is CASSITGRVYTEAFF. CDR3 DNA: TGTGCCAGTAGTATAACAGGGCGAGTGTACACTGAAGCTTTCTTT.

The chain carries TRBV6-6 and TRBJ2-7; D could derive from TRBD1 or TRBD2 (5 bases each). The CDR3 extends over 16 amino acids. Germline V CDR1 and CDR2: MNHNY, SVGAGI (reference sequence). Trimming took off 2 bases at V and 6 bases at J, with 20 bases between the two ends. CDR3 loop: CASSYSRRTQELEQYF. Here the CDR3 DNA reads TGTGCCAGCAGTTACAGTAGGAGGACACAGGAGCTCGAGCAGTACTTC.

The chain employs TRBV4-2 and TRBJ2-2, with TRBD2 matching over 7 bases. Germline lookup yields CDR1 LGHNA and CDR2 YNFKEQ. V lost 4 bases, J lost 5 bases, and 10 bases stayed unmatched. This CDR3 is 16 amino acids long. As DNA, the CDR3 is TGTGCCAGCAGCCTCCGACTAGTGGGGGGGACCGGGGAGCTGTTTTTT. It specifies CASSLRLVGGTGELFF.

The CDR3 reads CASSGTRGATNEKLFF. The CDR3 coding sequence is TGTGCCAGCAGTGGGACCCGGGGCGCAACTAATGAAAAACTGTTTTTT. This chain uses TRBV11-2 with TRBJ1-4; possibly TRBD1 for D (5 bases). Deletions cut 6 bases from V and 0 bases from J, with 14 bases between. This CDR3 region has 16 residues. Germline lookup yields CDR1 SGHAT and CDR2 FQNNGV.

This sequence joins TRBV5-8 and TRBJ1-6; TRBD1 might be the D (6 bases). The germline V gene encodes CDR1 SGHTS and CDR2 YDEGEE. The V end lost 7 bases, the J end lost 8 bases, and 13 bases lay between the germline ends. The CDR3 runs to 13 residues. Here the CDR3 DNA reads TGTGCCAGCGGACAGAGGCCCTATTCACCCCTCCACTTT. Translated: CASGQRPYSPLHF.

The DNA for the CDR3 is TGCAGCGTTGAAGGGAATGAAAAACTGTTTTTT. Protein: CSVEGNEKLFF. This rearrangement joins TRBV29-1 to TRBJ1-4; D is ambiguous. The CDR3 has 11 amino acids. Trimming took 1 base from V and 5 from J, leaving 2 bases between them. Germline V gives CDR1 SQVTM, CDR2 ANQGSEA.

The rearrangement joins TRBV10-3 to TRBJ2-3; 12 nucleotides match TRBD1. CDR1 and CDR2 (germline): ENHRY, SYGVKD. The CDR3 has 15 amino acids. V lost 7 bases, J lost 6 bases, and 8 bases stayed unmatched. DNA of the CDR3: TGTGCCATCATGGGACAGGGGGCTATTGAGGATACGCAGTATTTT. Its translation is CAIMGQGAIEDTQYF.

This clone was detected once. The rearrangement links TRBV4-3 to TRBJ2-5; TRBD2 matches at 7 bases. CDR3 length: 14 residues. With 1 base clipped from V and 7 bases from J, the junction kept 6 bases outside the gene matches. Germline V CDR1 and CDR2: LGHNA, YSLEER. This CDR3 is CASSQGGRERTQYF. DNA for the CDR3: TGCGCCAGCAGCCAAGGAGGGAGGGAGCGGACCCAGTACTTC.

The J gene is TRBJ1-2, the V gene TRBV7-3, with 10 bases identical to TRBD1. CDR3 length equals 15 residues. From germline, CDR1 is SGHTA and CDR2 FQGTGA. V lost 0 bases to trimming and J lost 8 bases; unmatched junction nucleotides: 6. The CDR3 spells CASSLTSGTGEGYTF. The CDR3, as DNA: TGTGCCAGCAGCTTAACGTCCGGGACAGGGGAAGGCTACACCTTC.

The V and J genes are TRBV5-1 and TRBJ2-4; D not certain. CDR3 length equals 14 residues. V gave up 4 bases and J gave up 1 base, with 9 bases separating them. Germline CDR1 and CDR2: SGHRS and YFSETQ. CDR3 protein: CASSDLGAKNIQYF. CDR3 bases: TGCGCCAGCAGCGATCTGGGGGCCAAAAACATTCAGTACTTC.

This clone was observed once. The J gene is TRBJ1-1, the V gene TRBV27, with 7 bases identical to TRBD1. The CDR3 is 15 amino acids. Germline loops: CDR1 MNHEY, CDR2 SMNVEV (reference sequence). Trimming cost V 2 bases and J 1 base; bases outside gene matches: 4. In DNA, the CDR3 is TGTGCCAGCAGTTTACCCGACAGGGAGAACACTGAAGCTTTCTTT. It codes for CASSLPDRENTEAFF.

The chain couples TRBV6-1 to TRBJ1-1, with unresolved D. This CDR3 has 15 amino acids. Trimming removed 3 bases at V and 1 base at J, with 12 bases between. CDR1 MNHNS and CDR2 SASEGT come from the germline V gene. The CDR3 spells CASSDLIQTNTEAFF. Written as DNA, the CDR3 is TGTGCCAGCAGTGATTTGATACAAACGAACACTGAAGCTTTCTTT.

This chain joins TRBV9 and TRBJ1-1; D call uncertain. V was cut by 2 bases and J by 2 bases, with 13 bases left in between. The CDR3 loop spans 15 amino acids. The germline V gene has CDR1 SGDLS and CDR2 YYNGEE. The CDR3 region is CASSVEDTANTEAFF. CDR3 nucleotides: TGTGCCAGCAGCGTTGAAGATACAGCCAACACTGAAGCTTTCTTT. The variable domain in full, with the rest retrieved from reference TRBV9 and TRBJ1-1, is DSGVTQTPKHLITATGQRVTLRCSPRSGDLSVYWYQQSLDQGLQFLIQYYNGEERAKGNILERFSAQQFPDLHSELNLSSLELGDSALYFCASSVEDTANTEAFFGQGTRLTVV.

In its sample, this clone was seen once. The chain recombines TRBV5-4 with TRBJ1-1; 7 bases match TRBD1. The CDR3 has 16 amino acids. Germline V gene lookup returns CDR1 SGHNT and CDR2 YYREEE (reference sequence). V gave up 5 bases and J gave up 1 base; unmatched junction bases: 11. CDR3: CASRPGTARRNTEAFF. DNA of the CDR3: TGTGCCAGCAGACCCGGGACAGCTAGAAGGAACACTGAAGCTTTCTTT.

Details on this clone: The junction departs from the called germline gene at one end, perhaps through a read error. The rearrangement links TRBV9 to TRBJ1-5; D is uncertain. The CDR3 is made up of 14 amino acids. Looked up from germline, CDR1 is SGDLS and CDR2 is YYNGEE. CDR3 DNA: TGTGCCGGCAGCCCCGGGGTTAGCAATCAGCCCCAGCATTTT. Amino acid sequence: CAGSPGVSNQPQHF.